This TCR beta chain was sequenced in a study of vaccination and CD4 T cells after COVID-19. Across the study: Cells were stimulated with overlapping spike peptides from SARS-CoV-2, HCoV-NL63, HCoV-OC43 and HCoV-229E. Control cultures were supplied with a CEFX pool, an HIV-1 Nef pool, or no peptide at all. Overall study findings and caveats: Convalescent patients saw a median about 85% of their reactive clones show up only after vaccination. For SARS-CoV-2-reactive clonotypes, the median went from approximately 23 to 38, a nonsignificant increase.

The CDR3 sequence is 14 residues long. With V trimmed by 5 bases and J by 6 bases, 4 bases remained unmatched. CDR1 MNHEY and CDR2 SMNVEV come from the germline V gene (reference sequence). As concerns this clonotype: Its antigen is undetermined.

Treatment meaning: approximately nine-day PBMC culture with coronavirus spike peptide pools or control peptides (ViraFEST assay). Sequencing of cultured CD4+ T cell DNA used the Oncomine TCR Beta short-read assay. TCRdb redid the calling of the PCR reads with MiXCR, one entry per CDR3 protein. The sample holds about 21,000 distinct CDR3 sequences; 60% are singletons and the top ten take approximately 9%. This specimen was CD4+ T cells from blood, cultured in vitro, taken after SARS-CoV-2 vaccination. This receptor was obtained from a human donor who had recovered from COVID-19. The J gene is TRBJ2-3, the V gene TRBV27; 11 nucleotides align to TRBD2. This CDR3 reads CASSEGLAVDTQYF. The CDR3 nucleotides are TGTGCCAGCAGTGAGGGACTAGCGGTCGATACGCAGTATTTT.